The rows below give T cell receptor beta chains drawn from one sample of a study of vaccination effects on CD4 cells after COVID-19. Antigen specificity for these receptors is unknown. The table came from immunoSEQ multiplex PCR; TCRdb's copy has only in-frame clones and leaves some out. The repertoire consists of roughly 76,000 clones, with 70% to 75% occurring once and the leading ten covering approximately 1.7%. Sequencing used CD4+ T cells from PBMCs cultured with HCoV-229E spike peptides, obtained before COVID-19 vaccination. The receptors were sampled from a human donor who received a COVID-19 vaccine. Both conserved end residues are trimmed from each CDR3. Fields, in order: V gene, J gene, CDR3 length, CDR3 protein.

>TRBV18|TRBJ2-6|17
ASSSGQVLTFSGANVLT
>TRBV5-8|TRBJ2-6|11
ASSLKGANVLT
>TRBV5-1|TRBJ2-5|14
ASSLSFGAGQETQY
>TRBV5-1|TRBJ1-5|13
ASSLGGYSNQPQH
>TRBV6-5|TRBJ2-2|12
ASTALANTGELF
>TRBV19|TRBJ1-2|12
ASKEGAEDYGYT
>TRBV28|TRBJ1-6|14
ASSLRASSYNSPLH
>TRBV5-1|TRBJ2-2|14
ASSFQGTVNTGELF
>TRBV5-1|TRBJ2-2|14
ASSSIDGDSYGELF
>TRBV19|TRBJ1-1|13
ASTTRWVLNTEAF
>TRBV5-1|TRBJ1-4|12
ASSFLDPNEKLF
>TRBV19|TRBJ2-1|14
ASSTPDRGVYNEQF
>TRBV29-1|TRBJ1-2|11
SVAGTANYGYT
>TRBV7-2|TRBJ2-3|11
ASSLAGPDTQY
>TRBV7-2|TRBJ2-2|11
ASSSLDSGELF
>TRBV6-5|TRBJ1-2|12
ASRPRGANYGYT
>TRBV5-1|TRBJ2-5|12
ASSPERVDETQY
>TRBV28|TRBJ2-2|10
ASSLKTGELF
>TRBV4-3|TRBJ1-2|14
ASSQDKGGSGYGYT
>TRBV19|TRBJ1-2|13
ASSIDGGQRYGYT
>TRBV7-3|TRBJ1-5|15
ASSRLGVQGFNQPQH
>TRBV7-9|TRBJ2-3|14
ASSKTITASTDTQY
>TRBV5-1|TRBJ1-4|14
ASSSYRDRGEEKLF
>TRBV4-2|TRBJ2-3|15
ASSQEGAGGTTDTQY
>TRBV28|TRBJ2-4|12
ASSVMAEGNIQY
>TRBV5-5|TRBJ1-2|12
ASSLPGTGTGYT
>TRBV4-3|TRBJ1-5|16
ASSQEVKGKNSNQPQH
>TRBV5-1|TRBJ2-1|15
ASSTGTGLSSYNEQF
>TRBV7-3|TRBJ2-5|12
ASSPQGARETQY
>TRBV3-1/TRBV3-2|TRBJ1-1|12
ASSQDLTITEAF
>TRBV6-2/TRBV6-3|TRBJ1-4|11
ASSGTREEKLF
>TRBV27|TRBJ2-6|13
ASRRASSGANVLT
>TRBV2|TRBJ1-3|13
ASSRTGDSGNTIY
>TRBV18|TRBJ1-2|14
ASSPTGGANYYGYT
>TRBV4-2|TRBJ1-5|14
ASSQDLRGGNQPQH
>TRBV25-1|TRBJ1-4|12
ASSRVATNEKLF
>TRBV29-1|TRBJ1-1|14
SGTSIRGTGNTEAF